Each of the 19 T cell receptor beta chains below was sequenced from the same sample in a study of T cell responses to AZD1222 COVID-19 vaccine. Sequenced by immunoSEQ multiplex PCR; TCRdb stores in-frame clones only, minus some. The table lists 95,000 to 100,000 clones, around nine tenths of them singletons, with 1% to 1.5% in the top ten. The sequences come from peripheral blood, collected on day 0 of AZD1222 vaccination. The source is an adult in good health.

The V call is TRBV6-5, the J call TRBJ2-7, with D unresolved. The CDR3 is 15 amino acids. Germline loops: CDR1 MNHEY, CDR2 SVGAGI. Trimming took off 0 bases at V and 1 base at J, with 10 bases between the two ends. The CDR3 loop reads CASSYSSAFSYEQYF. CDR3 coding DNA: TGTGCCAGCAGTTACTCGTCCGCCTTTTCCTACGAGCAGTACTTC.

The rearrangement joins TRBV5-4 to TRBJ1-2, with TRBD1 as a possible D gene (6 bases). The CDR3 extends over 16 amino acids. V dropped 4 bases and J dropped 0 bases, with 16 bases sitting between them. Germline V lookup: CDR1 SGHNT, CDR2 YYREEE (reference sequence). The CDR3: CASSRDRGGPNYGYTF. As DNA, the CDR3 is TGTGCCAGCAGCCGAGATCGGGGGGGCCCTAACTATGGCTACACCTTC.

CDR3 sequence reads: CASSPMGQTYGYTF. As DNA, the CDR3 is TGTGCCAGCAGCCCCATGGGGCAGACCTATGGCTACACCTTC. J is TRBJ1-2 and V is TRBV11-3, with D possibly matching TRBD1 (5 bases). The V end was cut by 5 bases, the J end by 4 bases, with 14 bases between. CDR1 and CDR2 from the germline V gene are SGHNT and YENEEA. The CDR3 is 14 residues long. The variable domain in full, completed from reference TRBV11-3 and TRBJ1-2, reads EAGVVQSPRYKIIEKKQPVAFWCNPISGHNTLYWYLQNLGQGPELLIRYENEEAVDDSQLPKDRFSAERLKGVDSTLKIQPAELGDSAVYLCASSPMGQTYGYTFGSGTRLTVV.

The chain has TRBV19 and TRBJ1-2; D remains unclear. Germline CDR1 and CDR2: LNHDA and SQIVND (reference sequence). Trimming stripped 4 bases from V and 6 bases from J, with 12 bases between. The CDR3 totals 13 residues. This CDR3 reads CASSTERVHGYTF. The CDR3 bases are TGTGCCAGTAGTACTGAAAGGGTTCATGGCTACACCTTC.

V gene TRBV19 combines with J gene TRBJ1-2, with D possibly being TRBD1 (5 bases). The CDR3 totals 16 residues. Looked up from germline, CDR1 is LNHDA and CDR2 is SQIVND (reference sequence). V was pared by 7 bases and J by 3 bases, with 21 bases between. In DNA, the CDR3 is TGTGCCAGTACCCTCAGTCCGGGACGCCATGACTATGGCTACACCTTC. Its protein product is CASTLSPGRHDYGYTF.

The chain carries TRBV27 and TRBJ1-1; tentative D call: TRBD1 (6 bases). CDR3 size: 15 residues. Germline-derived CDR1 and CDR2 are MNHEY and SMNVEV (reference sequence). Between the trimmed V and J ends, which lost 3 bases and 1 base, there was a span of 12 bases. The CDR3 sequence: CASSFLQGSNTEAFF. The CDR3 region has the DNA TGTGCCAGCAGTTTTCTCCAGGGGTCGAACACTGAAGCTTTCTTT.

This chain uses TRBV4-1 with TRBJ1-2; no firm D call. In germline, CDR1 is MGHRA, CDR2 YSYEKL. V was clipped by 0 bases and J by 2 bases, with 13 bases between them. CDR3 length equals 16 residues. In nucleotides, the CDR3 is TGCGCCAGCAGCCAAGATTTAGGACGCTTAAACTATGGCTACACCTTC. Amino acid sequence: CASSQDLGRLNYGYTF.

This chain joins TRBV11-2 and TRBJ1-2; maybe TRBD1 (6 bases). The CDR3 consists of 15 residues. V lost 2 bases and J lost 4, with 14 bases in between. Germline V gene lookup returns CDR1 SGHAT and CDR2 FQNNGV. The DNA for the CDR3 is TGTGCCAGCAGCTTAAACGGAGGGGGTAGCTATGGCTACACCTTC. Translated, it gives CASSLNGGGSYGYTF. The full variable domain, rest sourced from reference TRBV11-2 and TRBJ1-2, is EAGVAQSPRYKIIEKRQSVAFWCNPISGHATLYWYQQILGQGPKLLIQFQNNGVVDDSQLPKDRFSAERLKGVDSTLKIQPAKLEDSAVYLCASSLNGGGSYGYTFGSGTRLTVV.

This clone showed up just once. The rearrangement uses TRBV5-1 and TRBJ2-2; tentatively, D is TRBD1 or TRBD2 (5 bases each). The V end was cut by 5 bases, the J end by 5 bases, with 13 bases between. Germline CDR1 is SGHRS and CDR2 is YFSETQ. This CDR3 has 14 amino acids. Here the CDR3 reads CASSSLGETGELFF. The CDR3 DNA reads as TGCGCCAGCAGTAGTTTGGGGGAGACCGGGGAGCTGTTTTTT. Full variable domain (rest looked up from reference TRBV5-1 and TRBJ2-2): KAGVTQTPRYLIKTRGQQVTLSCSPISGHRSVSWYQQTPGQGLQFLFEYFSETQRNKGNFPGRFSGRQFSNSRSEMNVSTLELGDSALYLCASSSLGETGELFFGEGSRLTVL.

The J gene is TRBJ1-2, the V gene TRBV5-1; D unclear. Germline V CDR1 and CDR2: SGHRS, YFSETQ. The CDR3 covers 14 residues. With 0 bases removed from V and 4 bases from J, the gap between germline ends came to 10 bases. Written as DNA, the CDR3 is TGCGCCAGCAGCTTGGTAGGAGAAGCCTATGGCTACACCTTC. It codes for CASSLVGEAYGYTF.

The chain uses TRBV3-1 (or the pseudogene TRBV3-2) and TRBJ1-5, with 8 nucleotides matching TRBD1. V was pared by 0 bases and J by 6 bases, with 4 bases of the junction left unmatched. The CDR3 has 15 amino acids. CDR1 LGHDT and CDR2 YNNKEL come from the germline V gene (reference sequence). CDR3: CASSQDRTGRQPQHF. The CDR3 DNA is TGTGCCAGCAGCCAAGACCGGACAGGGCGTCAGCCCCAGCATTTT.

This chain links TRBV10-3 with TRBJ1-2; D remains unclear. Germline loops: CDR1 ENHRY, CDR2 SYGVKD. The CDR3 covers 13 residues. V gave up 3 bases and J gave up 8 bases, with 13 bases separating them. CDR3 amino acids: CAISEAGTTGYTF. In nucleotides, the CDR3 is TGTGCCATCAGTGAAGCGGGAACTACGGGCTACACCTTC.

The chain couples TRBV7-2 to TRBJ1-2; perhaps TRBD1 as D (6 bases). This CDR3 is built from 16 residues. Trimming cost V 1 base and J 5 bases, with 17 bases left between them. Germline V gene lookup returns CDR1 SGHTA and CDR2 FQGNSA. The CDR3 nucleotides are TGTGCCAGCAGCTTAGAGTCGGCAGGGGTTGGGTATGGCTACACCTTC. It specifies CASSLESAGVGYGYTF.

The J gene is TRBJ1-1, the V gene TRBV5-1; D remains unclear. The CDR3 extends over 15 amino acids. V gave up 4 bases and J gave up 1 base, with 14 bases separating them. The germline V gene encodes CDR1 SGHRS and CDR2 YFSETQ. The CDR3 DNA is TGCGCCAGCAGCCGTACCACGGGCGAGAACACTGAAGCTTTCTTT. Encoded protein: CASSRTTGENTEAFF.

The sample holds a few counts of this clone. CDR3 protein: CASSFDRGRSKKLFF. The CDR3, as DNA: TGTGCCAGCAGCTTCGACAGGGGACGGAGTAAAAAACTGTTTTTT. The chain combines TRBV12-1 with TRBJ1-4; the DNA was not used to check the table's D call, TRBD1. TRBV12-1 is labeled a pseudogene. CDR3 length: 15 residues.

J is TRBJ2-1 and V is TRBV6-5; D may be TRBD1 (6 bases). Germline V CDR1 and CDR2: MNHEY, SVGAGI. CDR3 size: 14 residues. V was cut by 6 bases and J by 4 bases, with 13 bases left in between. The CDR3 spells CASRQGLRYNEQFF. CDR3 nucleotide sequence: TGTGCCAGCAGACAGGGCCTTCGTTACAATGAGCAGTTCTTC.

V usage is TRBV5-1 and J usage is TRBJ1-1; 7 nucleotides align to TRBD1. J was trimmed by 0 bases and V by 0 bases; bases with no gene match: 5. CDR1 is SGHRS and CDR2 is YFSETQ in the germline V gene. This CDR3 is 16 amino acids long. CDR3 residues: CASSLAGQNMNTEAFF. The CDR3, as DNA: TGCGCCAGCAGCTTGGCGGGACAGAACATGAACACTGAAGCTTTCTTT.

The CDR3, as DNA: TGTGCCAGCAGTTTAGAGGGACCCGGCTATGGCTACACCTTC. It encodes CASSLEGPGYGYTF. This rearrangement joins TRBV27 to TRBJ1-2; D perhaps matches TRBD1 (5 bases). Trimming left V 2 bases short and J 4 bases short, with 11 bases between. The length of the CDR3 is 14 residues. Germline V gene data show CDR1 as MNHEY and CDR2 as SMNVEV (reference sequence).

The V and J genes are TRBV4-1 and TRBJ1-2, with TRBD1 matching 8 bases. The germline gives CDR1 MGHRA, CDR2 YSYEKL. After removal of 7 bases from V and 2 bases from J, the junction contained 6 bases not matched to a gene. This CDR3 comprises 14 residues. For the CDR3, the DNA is TGCGCCAGCACCCAGACAGGGGAAAACTATGGCTACACCTTC. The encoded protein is CASTQTGENYGYTF.